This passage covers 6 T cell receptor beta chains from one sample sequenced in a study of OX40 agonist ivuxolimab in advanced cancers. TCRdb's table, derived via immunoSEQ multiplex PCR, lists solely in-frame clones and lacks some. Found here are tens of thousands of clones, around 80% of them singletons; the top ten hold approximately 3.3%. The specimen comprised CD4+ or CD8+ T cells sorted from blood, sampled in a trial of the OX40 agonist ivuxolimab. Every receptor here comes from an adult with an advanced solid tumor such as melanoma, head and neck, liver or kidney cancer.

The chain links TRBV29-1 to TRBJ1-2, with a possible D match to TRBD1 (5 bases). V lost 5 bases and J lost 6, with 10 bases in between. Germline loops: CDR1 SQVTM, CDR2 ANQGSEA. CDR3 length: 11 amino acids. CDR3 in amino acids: CSVYQGNGYTF. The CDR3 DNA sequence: TGCAGCGTTTACCAGGGCAATGGCTACACCTTC.

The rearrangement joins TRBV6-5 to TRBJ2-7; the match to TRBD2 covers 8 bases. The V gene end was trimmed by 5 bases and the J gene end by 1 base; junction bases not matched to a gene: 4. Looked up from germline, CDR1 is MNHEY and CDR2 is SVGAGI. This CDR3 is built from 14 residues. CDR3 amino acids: CASSDLAGSYEQYF. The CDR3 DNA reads TGTGCCAGCAGTGACCTAGCGGGTTCCTACGAGCAGTACTTC.

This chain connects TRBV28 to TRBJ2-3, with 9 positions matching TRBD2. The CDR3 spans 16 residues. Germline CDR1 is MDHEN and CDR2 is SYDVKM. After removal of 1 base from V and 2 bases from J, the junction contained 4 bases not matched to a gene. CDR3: CASSLLGLASTDTQYF. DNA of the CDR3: TGTGCCAGCAGTTTATTAGGACTAGCGTCCACAGATACGCAGTATTTT.

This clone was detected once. The CDR3 region is CASKTDYSGDTQYF. DNA of the CDR3: TGTGCCAGCAAAACGGACTACTCTGGCGATACGCAGTATTTT. The chain employs TRBV6-5 and TRBJ2-3, with D tentatively TRBD2 (6 bases). CDR3 length: 14 residues. The V end lost 7 bases, the J end lost 6 bases, and 17 bases lay between the germline ends. Germline loops: CDR1 MNHEY, CDR2 SVGAGI.

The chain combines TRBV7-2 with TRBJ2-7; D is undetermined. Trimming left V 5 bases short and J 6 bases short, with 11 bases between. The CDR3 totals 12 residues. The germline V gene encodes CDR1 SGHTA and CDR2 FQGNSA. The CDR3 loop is CASSTRGTEQYF. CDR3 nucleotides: TGTGCCAGCAGCACGCGTGGCACCGAGCAGTACTTC.

The CDR3 DNA follows: TGTGCCTCCTTAAACAATAACAGGGTTGGTGGCTACACCTTC. Translated, it gives CASLNNNRVGGYTF. J is TRBJ1-2 and V is TRBV30; a possible D gene is TRBD1 (6 bases). The CDR3 contains 14 residues. V gave up 7 bases and J gave up 7 bases, with 22 bases separating them. The germline V gene encodes CDR1 GTSNPN and CDR2 SVGIG (reference sequence). Filled out from reference TRBV30 and TRBJ1-2, the complete variable domain reads SQTIHQWPATLVQPVGSPLSLECTVEGTSNPNLYWYRQAAGRGLQLLFYSVGIGQISSEVPQNLSASRPQDRQFILSSKKLLLSDSGFYLCASLNNNRVGGYTFGSGTRLTVV.